This T cell receptor (beta chain) was recorded in a study of early T cells in non-severe SARS-CoV-2 infection. Study-wide context: From unsorted whole blood, bulk RNA was sequenced, and the chains remained unpaired.

Of note for this clonotype: What it binds is not known.

As part of library construction, unique molecular identifiers were attached to individual cDNA molecules. TCRdb used MiXCR to reprocess the 5' RACE reads, holding one entry per CDR3 protein. The repertoire consists of under 60,000 distinct CDR3 sequences, with approximately 9.7% occurring once and the leading ten covering around 20%. Study-wide results and caveats: VDJdb matching skewed toward anti-spike CD8 responses, missing private and CD4 specificities.

V was shortened by 3 bases and J by 3 bases, with 11 bases between the two germline ends. The CDR3 contains 14 residues. The receptor was isolated from an adult who was a healthcare worker with PCR-confirmed SARS-CoV-2 infection or an uninfected control (not recorded which). The chain recombines TRBV12-3 or TRBV12-4 with TRBJ1-1, with D hard to call. The source material was whole blood. In DNA form, the CDR3 reads TGTGCCAGCAGTTTGTACAGACGGGACACTGAAGCTTTCTTT. This encodes CASSLYRRDTEAFF.